Listed here are 6 T cell receptor beta chains from one sample, sequenced in a study of T cells in Graves' hyperthyroidism and ophthalmopathy (dated by TCRdb to about 2019). To prepare the library, multiplex PCR was applied. TCRdb shows the sequencer as Illumina HiSeq 2000. The TCR beta CDR3 regions were amplified from RNA transcripts. A first-round RT-PCR of the TCR CDR3 used the HTBI primer set with the Qiagen OneStep RT-PCR kit. TCRdb reworked the public reads: Q25 trimming with fastp, MiXCR clone assembly, productive beta chains retained. CDR3 protein sequences are deduplicated, and each keeps its most common genes and DNA. The table for this sample lists about 350,000 distinct CDR3 sequences; approximately 13% of them were counted only once. The ten largest clonotypes hold under 30% of the sample. Sequencing input: blood. These receptors all stem from a woman aged 25 to 39 with Graves' hyperthyroidism.

V usage is TRBV19 and J usage is TRBJ2-1, with 9 bases aligning to TRBD2. CDR1 LNHDA and CDR2 SQIVND come from the germline V gene (reference sequence). V was pared by 7 bases and J by 8 bases, with 12 bases of the junction left unmatched. There are 15 residues in the CDR3. CDR3 sequence: CASMGIAGEGDEQFF. CDR3 nucleotides: TGTGCCAGTATGGGCATAGCGGGAGAAGGCGATGAGCAGTTCTTC. Full variable domain (rest looked up from reference TRBV19 and TRBJ2-1): DGGITQSPKYLFRKEGQNVTLSCEQNLNHDAMYWYRQDPGQGLRLIYYSQIVNDFQKGDIAEGYSVSREKKESFPLTVTSAQKNPTAFYLCASMGIAGEGDEQFFGPGTRLTVL.

This clonotype was counted between two and nine times. This chain connects TRBV7-9 to TRBJ2-3, with a tentative D call TRBD2 (7 bases). There are 15 residues in the CDR3. Trimming took 8 bases from V and 6 from J, leaving 21 bases between them. In germline, CDR1 is SEHNR, CDR2 FQNEAQ (reference sequence). CDR3 residues: CASAASGGGEDTQYF. In DNA, the CDR3 is TGTGCCAGCGCGGCCTCCGGAGGGGGGGAGGATACGCAGTATTTT. The variable domain in full, with the rest retrieved from reference TRBV7-9 and TRBJ2-3, is DTGVSQNPRHKITKRGQNVTFRCDPISEHNRLYWYRQTLGQGPEFLTYFQNEAQLEKSRLLSDRFSAERPKGSFSTLEIQRTEQGDSAMYLCASAASGGGEDTQYFGPGTRLTVL.

Of note for this clonotype: It may be a read error: a sequence one base away is much more abundant. The CDR3 end shows no conserved phenylalanine or tryptophan, and so a read error is likely. The J gene is TRBJ1-4, the V gene TRBV15; no clear D. Germline CDR1 is LNHNV and CDR2 is YYDKDF (reference sequence). Deletions cut 0 bases from V and 0 bases from J, with 14 bases between. CDR3 size: 18 residues. CDR3 in amino acids: CATSREPTPTATNEKLFC. CDR3 in DNA: TGTGCCACCAGCAGAGAACCGACACCCACGGCAACTAATGAAAAACTGTTTTGT.

This clonotype was seen only a few times. The gene calls are TRBV6-1 and TRBJ1-2, with D possibly TRBD1 on 6 matching bases. Germline values: CDR1 MNHNS, CDR2 SASEGT. Between the trimmed V and J ends, which lost 6 bases and 2 bases, there was a span of 16 bases. The CDR3 sequence is 15 residues long. The CDR3 coding sequence is TGTGCCAGCAGGAAAGATACAGGGTCGAACTATGGCTACACCTTC. Encoded protein: CASRKDTGSNYGYTF.

This clonotype was seen repeatedly, ten times or more. The chain has TRBV11-2 and TRBJ2-7; 8 bases match TRBD2. Germline trimming cut 2 bases from V and 4 bases from J; bases unmatched to any gene: 7. CDR1 is SGHAT and CDR2 is FQNNGV in the germline V gene. This CDR3 is built from 15 residues. In DNA form, the CDR3 reads TGTGCCAGCAGCTTAAGATCTAGCGGGTGGTACGAGCAGTACTTC. It translates to CASSLRSSGWYEQYF.

This clonotype was observed once. The CDR3 spells CASIGVGNQPQHF. The DNA for the CDR3 is TGTGCCAGCATAGGGGTTGGCAATCAGCCCCAGCATTTT. The chain links TRBV6-1 to TRBJ1-5; the D gene is possibly TRBD1 (5 bases). This CDR3 has 13 residues. V dropped 7 bases and J dropped 2 bases, with 9 bases sitting between them. Germline V CDR1 and CDR2: MNHNS, SASEGT.